The sequence of this T cell receptor beta chain was determined in a study of blood T cell repertoires in COVID-19 (dated by TCRdb to the early 2020s). At the level of the whole study: Samples covering the acute and convalescent phases of COVID-19 were provided by collaborators in the United States, Italy and Spain. The prospective study material was composed of cDNA or gDNA derived from T cells, B-cell-depleted T cells, or PBMCs. The dataset comprised deeply sampled blood TCRbeta repertoires from subjects exposed to, actively infected with, or recovered from COVID-19. The repertoires were released in a freely available public database meant as a resource for research on the immune response to SARS-CoV-2. The samples were drawn from the first 160 participants of the ongoing ImmuneRACE study and from 1,254 subjects provided by 6 global collaborators. A de-identified subject ID, COVID-19 status, age in years and sex were almost always included in the sample metadata. Where available, HLA class I and class II types were taken from metadata supplied by the sample provider and were not determined by assay-based typing. General study outcomes and caveats: The amount of clinical and demographic metadata varied by source and participant and was provided uncurated.

The sample holds many counts of this clone. This receptor's antigen is unknown. No qualities accompany the bases; no much larger clone lies one base away. Whole blood was collected in K2EDTA tubes by collaborating institutions according to the institutions' own protocols. For TCRbeta analysis, collaborators shipped samples in one of three forms: frozen whole blood, isolated PBMCs, or DNA extracted from either of those sample types. TCRbeta CDR3 regions were amplified from genomic DNA using the immunoSEQ Assay, a bias-controlled multiplex PCR. Regarding the original processing steps: Within the assay, amplification of reference gene primers was used to estimate how many nucleated cells each sample contained. To quantify the absolute abundance of each unique TCRbeta CDR3 rearrangement, sequence reads were collapsed and filtered. For each sample, productive Simpson clonality was calculated as the square root of Simpson's diversity index across productive rearrangements. TCRdb obtained this table from immuneACCESS and retained in-frame rearrangements with V and J assigned. These tables miss some clones; where compared with another copy, unresolved V genes account for less than half of the shortfall, and the remainder is unexplained. From that table come the V and J calls and clone size; the DNA was used to work out D and trimming. For this sample the table gives roughly 120,000 clones, of which approximately 87% were detected only once. Around 2% of the sample rests with the top ten.

Based on the germline V gene (reference sequence), the CDR1 and CDR2 sequences are LNHDA and SQIVND. V is clipped by 4 bases and J by 1 base, and the sequence between their germline boundaries is 7 bases long. CDR3 length: 13 amino acids, cysteine to phenylalanine. CDR3 DNA is the only sequence kept; it has 39 bases, read in frame from the first base. The chain is assembled from TRBV19 and TRBJ1-1; the D gene is unclear. The sequenced sample was peripheral blood. This receptor was obtained from a man in his thirties or forties with acute or convalescent COVID-19. The CDR3 is CASSTRQNTEAFF. The DNA sequence follows: TGTGCCAGTAGTACGCGACAGAACACTGAAGCTTTCTTT.